This T cell receptor beta chain was sequenced for a study of blood T cells in healthy people across ages. This clonotype was found a few times. Its antigen remains unidentified. V shed 7 bases, J shed 5 bases, and the junction held 10 bases outside the gene matches. Germline V gives CDR1 MNHEY, CDR2 SVGAGI. The CDR3 covers 16 residues. General observations from the study: Total diversity from one million sequenced T cells was likely underestimated.

Together with a sample-barcoded 5' primer, a J-beta primer mix was included in a second PCR lasting roughly 6 to 12 cycles. TCRdb reanalysed the 5' RACE reads using MiXCR and keeps one entry per CDR3 protein. The table has 1.5 million to 2 million distinct CDR3 sequences, approximately 32% seen once. This receptor was obtained from a woman aged 25 to 39 in good health. The chain recombines TRBV6-5 with TRBJ1-6; TRBD1 agrees at 8 bases. Sequences were obtained from blood. CDR3 region: CASTTGRGPDNSPLHF. For the CDR3, the DNA is TGTGCCAGCACTACCGGCAGGGGGCCGGATAATTCACCCCTCCACTTT.